The clone carrying this T cell receptor (beta chain) occurred many times. The antigen remains undetermined. Each CDR3 protein gets one entry after TCRdb re-called the RT-PCR reads with MiXCR. The sample yields about 580,000 distinct CDR3 sequences, 14% seen once. The CDR3 has 15 residues. V lost 5 bases and J lost 3; bases outside the gene matches: 10. CDR1 and CDR2 (germline): SGHTA, FQGNSA. The record originates from a study of response to subunit inactivated influenza vaccine. General study results and limits: Only a handful of new T cells, the authors suggested, are recruited with each seasonal influenza vaccination.

This clonotype was sampled from a man aged 50 to 59 who received an inactivated influenza vaccine. Material: PBMCs from blood, obtained roughly 13 days after vaccination. V gene TRBV7-2 combines with J gene TRBJ2-7, with 7 bases lining up with TRBD2. The CDR3 DNA reads as TGTGCCAGCAGCGCCCAGTACGGGAGGAACTACGAGCAGTACTTC. Protein sequence: CASSAQYGRNYEQYF.